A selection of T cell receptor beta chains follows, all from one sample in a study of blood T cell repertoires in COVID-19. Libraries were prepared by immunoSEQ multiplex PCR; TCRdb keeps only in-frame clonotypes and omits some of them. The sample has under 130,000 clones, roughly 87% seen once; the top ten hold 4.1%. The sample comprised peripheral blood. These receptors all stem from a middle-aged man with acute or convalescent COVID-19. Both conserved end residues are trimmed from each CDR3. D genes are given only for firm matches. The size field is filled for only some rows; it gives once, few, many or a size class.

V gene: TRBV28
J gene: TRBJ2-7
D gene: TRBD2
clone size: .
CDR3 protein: ASRFGGRYEQY

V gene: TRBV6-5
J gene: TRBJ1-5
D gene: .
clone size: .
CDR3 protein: ASSIQVNQPQH

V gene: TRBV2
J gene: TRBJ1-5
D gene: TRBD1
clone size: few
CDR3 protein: ASSETGTGDQPQH

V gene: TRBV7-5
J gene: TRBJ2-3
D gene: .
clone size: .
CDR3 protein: ARSEAAIIHTDTQY

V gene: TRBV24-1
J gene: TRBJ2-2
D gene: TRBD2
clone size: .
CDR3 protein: ATSGGRADTGELF

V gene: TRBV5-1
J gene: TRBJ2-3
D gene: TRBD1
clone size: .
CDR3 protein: ASKGGQGYTDTQY

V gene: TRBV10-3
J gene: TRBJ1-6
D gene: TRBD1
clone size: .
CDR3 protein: AISDDRVRNNSPLH

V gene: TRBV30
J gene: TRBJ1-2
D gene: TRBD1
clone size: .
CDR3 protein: AWTSGGIGGYT

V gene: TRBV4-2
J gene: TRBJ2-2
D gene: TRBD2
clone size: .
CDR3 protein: ASSAPAGGSGGELF

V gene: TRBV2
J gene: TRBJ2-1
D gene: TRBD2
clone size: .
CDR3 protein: ASKLLSGAYNEQF

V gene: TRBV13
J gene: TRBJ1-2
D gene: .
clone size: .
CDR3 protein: ASSSGGSPYGYT

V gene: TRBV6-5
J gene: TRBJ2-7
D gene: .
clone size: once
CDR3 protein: ASRPSSYEQY

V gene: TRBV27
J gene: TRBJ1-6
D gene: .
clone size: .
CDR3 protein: ASSLFQSNSPLH

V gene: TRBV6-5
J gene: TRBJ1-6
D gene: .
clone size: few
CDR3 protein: ATSQENNSPLH

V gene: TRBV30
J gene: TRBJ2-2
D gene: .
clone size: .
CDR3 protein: AWMGTRGTGELF

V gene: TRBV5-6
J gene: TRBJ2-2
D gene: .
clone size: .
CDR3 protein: ASSLDRATGELF

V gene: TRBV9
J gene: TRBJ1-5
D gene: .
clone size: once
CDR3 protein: ASSGQASNQPQH

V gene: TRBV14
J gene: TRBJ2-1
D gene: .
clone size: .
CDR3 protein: ASSQFARALGEQF

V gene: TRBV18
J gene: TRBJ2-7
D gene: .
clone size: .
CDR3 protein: ASSPENYYEQY

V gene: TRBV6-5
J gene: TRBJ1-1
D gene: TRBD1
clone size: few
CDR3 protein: ASSYRDRETEAF

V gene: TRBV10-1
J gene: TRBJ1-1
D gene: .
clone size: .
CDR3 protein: ASSDHRTNTEAF

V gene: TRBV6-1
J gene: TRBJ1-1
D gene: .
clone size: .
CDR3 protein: ASSEAQLIRNTEAF